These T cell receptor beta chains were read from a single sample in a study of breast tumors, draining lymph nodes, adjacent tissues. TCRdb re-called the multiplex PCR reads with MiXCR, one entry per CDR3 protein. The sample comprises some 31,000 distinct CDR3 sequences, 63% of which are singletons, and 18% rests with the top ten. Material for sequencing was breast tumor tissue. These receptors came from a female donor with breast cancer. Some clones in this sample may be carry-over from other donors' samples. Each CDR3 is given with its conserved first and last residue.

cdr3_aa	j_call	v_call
CASRPTESSYEQYF	TRBJ2-7	TRBV13
CSASLGAQPYEQYF	TRBJ2-7	TRBV20-1
CASSLGPGIYEQYF	TRBJ2-7	TRBV11-2
CASSHRNGNTIYF	TRBJ1-3	TRBV12-3/TRBV12-4
CASSELDGNEQFF	TRBJ2-1	TRBV25-1
CASNGGVGETQYF	TRBJ2-5	TRBV2
CASSTFPQGYEQYF	TRBJ2-7	TRBV19
CASSLVGGEGYTF	TRBJ1-2	TRBV7-9
CASTTGGALETQYF	TRBJ2-5	TRBV2
CASGLEEETQYF	TRBJ2-5	TRBV12-5
CASSRTSGQFF	TRBJ2-1	TRBV6-5
CASSLSPVHEQCF	TRBJ2-7	TRBV6-6
CASSLGTSGSAYEQYF	TRBJ2-7	TRBV3-1
CATSRMGTSGGAGEQYF	TRBJ2-7	TRBV15
CASSLVADRDYEQYF	TRBJ2-7	TRBV7-9
CSVGQNTDTQYF	TRBJ2-3	TRBV29-1
CAWSRVSGANVLTF	TRBJ2-6	TRBV30
CSARGILLAGEKLFF	TRBJ1-4	TRBV20-1
CATRGTSGRLNEQFF	TRBJ2-1	TRBV24-1
CASSPPRGWGTDTQYF	TRBJ2-3	TRBV12-3/TRBV12-4
CASSQASGGFNEQFF	TRBJ2-1	TRBV4-1
CASSLDRERGYTF	TRBJ1-2	TRBV5-1
CASSWNRGHNEKLFF	TRBJ1-4	TRBV12-3/TRBV12-4
CASSLRVDNSPLHF	TRBJ1-6	TRBV6-5
CASSKEPRTDTQYF	TRBJ2-3	TRBV6-2/TRBV6-3
CASSQRLAGSTGELFF	TRBJ2-2	TRBV3-1
CASSRVSGPQRF	TRBJ1-5	TRBV27
CASSIQAGTTDTQYF	TRBJ2-3	TRBV19